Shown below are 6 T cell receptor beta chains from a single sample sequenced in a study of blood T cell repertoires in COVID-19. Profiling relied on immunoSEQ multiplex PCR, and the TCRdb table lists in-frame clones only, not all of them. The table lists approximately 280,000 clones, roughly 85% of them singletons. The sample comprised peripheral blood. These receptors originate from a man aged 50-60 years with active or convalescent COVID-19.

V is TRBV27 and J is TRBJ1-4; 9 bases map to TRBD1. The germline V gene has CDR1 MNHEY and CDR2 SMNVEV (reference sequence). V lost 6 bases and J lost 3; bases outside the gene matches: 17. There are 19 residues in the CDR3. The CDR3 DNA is TGTGCCAGCAGCCGCACCGCTCCGGGACAGGGCGTAGCTAATGAAAAACTGTTTTTT. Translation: CASSRTAPGQGVANEKLFF.

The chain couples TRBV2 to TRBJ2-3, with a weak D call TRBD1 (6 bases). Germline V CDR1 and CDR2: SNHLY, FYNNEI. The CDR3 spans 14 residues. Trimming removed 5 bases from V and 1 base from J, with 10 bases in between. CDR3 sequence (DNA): TGTGCCAGCAGTATCCGACAGGGCACAGATACGCAGTATTTT. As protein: CASSIRQGTDTQYF.

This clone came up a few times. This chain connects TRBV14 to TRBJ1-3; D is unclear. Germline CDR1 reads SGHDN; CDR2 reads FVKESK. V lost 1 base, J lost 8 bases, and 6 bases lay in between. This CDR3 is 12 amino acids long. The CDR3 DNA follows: TGTGCCAGCAGCCAAGTGGGCCACACCATATATTTT. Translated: CASSQVGHTIYF.

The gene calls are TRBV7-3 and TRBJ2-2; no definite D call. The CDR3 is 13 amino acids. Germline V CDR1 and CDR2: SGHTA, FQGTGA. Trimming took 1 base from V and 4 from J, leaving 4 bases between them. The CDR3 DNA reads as TGTGCCAGCAGCTTAATGAGCACCGGGGAGCTGTTTTTT. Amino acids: CASSLMSTGELFF.

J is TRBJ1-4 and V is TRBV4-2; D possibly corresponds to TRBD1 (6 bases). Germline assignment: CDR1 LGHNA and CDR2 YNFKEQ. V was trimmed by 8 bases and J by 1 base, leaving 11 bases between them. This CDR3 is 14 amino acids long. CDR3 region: CASSLDRTNEKLFF. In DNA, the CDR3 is TGTGCCAGCTCGCTGGACAGAACTAATGAAAAACTGTTTTTT.

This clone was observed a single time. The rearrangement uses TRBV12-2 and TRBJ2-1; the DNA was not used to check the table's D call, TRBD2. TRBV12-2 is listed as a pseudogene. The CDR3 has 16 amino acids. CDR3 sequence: CASRLAQRESYNEQFF. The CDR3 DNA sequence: TGTGCAAGTCGCTTAGCGCAGCGGGAGAGTTACAATGAGCAGTTCTTC.